This T cell receptor (beta chain) was found in a study of shared clonotypes between healthy human individuals. In the study overall: Samples came from a couple of female and a few male donors aged 18 to 49. Study-level points and caveats: Non-shared clonotypes had lower generation probabilities than clonotypes shared by all four sorted-subset donors.

Germline CDR1 and CDR2: MNHNS and SASEGT. V lost 0 bases, J lost 4 bases, and 8 bases lay in between. The CDR3 runs to 14 residues. Points on this clone: Its antigen is currently unknown.

Repertoires were generated with immunoSEQ multiplex PCR, while TCRdb's copy carries only in-frame clones and drops some. The sample records some 2.4 million clones, over 85% being singletons. The study drew all its donors from Caucasian adults living in Nashville, Tennessee. The investigators split CD4+ cells into a CD45RA+ naive subset and a CD45RA-negative memory subset. The V call is TRBV6-1, the J call TRBJ2-3, with no clear D. This sequence was found in a young man in good health. Some clones in this sample may be carry-over from other donors' samples. The sample taken for sequencing was naive CD4+ T cells from PBMCs. Documented subset: CD45RA+ positively selected. CDR3 region: CASSEALSPDTQYF. The CDR3 DNA sequence: TGTGCCAGCAGTGAAGCACTCTCTCCAGATACGCAGTATTTT.